One sample yielded the 24 T cell receptor beta chains listed below, sequenced in a study of OX40 agonist ivuxolimab in advanced cancers. Libraries were prepared by immunoSEQ multiplex PCR; TCRdb keeps only in-frame clonotypes and omits some of them. The table lists tens of thousands of clones, 89% of them singletons. The sample here was CD4+ or CD8+ T cells sorted from blood, taken in a trial of the OX40 agonist ivuxolimab. These receptor sequences come from an adult with an advanced solid tumor such as melanoma, head and neck, liver or kidney cancer.

This clone was seen a few times. V gene TRBV14 combines with J gene TRBJ2-2; D gene uncertain. V lost 1 base, J lost 2 bases, and 8 bases lay in between. There are 15 residues in the CDR3. Germline CDR1 and CDR2: SGHDN and FVKESK. CDR3 DNA sequence: TGTGCCAGCAGCCAAGCATCCACAAACACCGGGGAGCTGTTTTTT. Its protein is CASSQASTNTGELFF. Filled out from reference TRBV14 and TRBJ2-2, the complete variable domain reads EAGVTQFPSHSVIEKGQTVTLRCDPISGHDNLYWYRRVMGKEIKFLLHFVKESKQDESGMPNNRFLAERTGGTYSTLKVQPAELEDSGVYFCASSQASTNTGELFFGEGSRLTVL.

The chain combines TRBV27 with TRBJ2-7; TRBD2 agrees at 7 bases. The CDR3 loop spans 13 amino acids. Germline V gives CDR1 MNHEY, CDR2 SMNVEV (reference sequence). With V trimmed by 9 bases and J by 0 bases, 5 bases remained unmatched. The CDR3 region has the DNA TGTGCCAGTAAATCTAGCGGCTCCTACGAGCAGTACTTC. This translates into CASKSSGSYEQYF.

The chain has TRBV6-1 and TRBJ2-7; 10 positions match TRBD1. The junction had 8 bases not matched to a gene; V was cut back by 7 bases and J by 2 bases. The CDR3 length is 15 residues. Germline CDR1 MNHNS, CDR2 SASEGT. The CDR3 region is CASKSGGTGAYEQYF. CDR3 DNA sequence: TGTGCCAGCAAATCCGGAGGGACAGGGGCCTACGAGCAGTACTTC.

The V gene is TRBV9, the J gene TRBJ2-7, with D perhaps assigned TRBD1 or TRBD2 (5 bases each). Per the germline V gene, CDR1 is SGDLS and CDR2 is YYNGEE. The length of the CDR3 is 15 residues. V lost 3 bases and J 4 bases, leaving 17 bases between the germline ends. CDR3 nucleotide sequence: TGTGCCAGCAGCGGAGGGGTAGGCCCCCAGTACGAGCAGTACTTC. This sequence encodes CASSGGVGPQYEQYF.

The chain carries TRBV12-5 and TRBJ2-7; D is possibly TRBD1 (5 bases). The CDR3 length is 17 residues. CDR1 is LGHNT, CDR2 FRNRAP, per germline. V lost 1 base to trimming and J lost 5 bases, with 21 bases between them. CDR3 DNA sequence: TGTGCTAGTGGTTTGGGACAGACCGCCCTCCTTGGGGACGAGCAGTACTTC. Translation gives CASGLGQTALLGDEQYF.

V usage is TRBV18 and J usage is TRBJ2-1, with no clear D. This CDR3 has 14 residues. Germline V gene sequence: CDR1 KGHSH, CDR2 LQKENI. V was shortened by 3 bases and J by 6 bases, with 12 bases between the two germline ends. The DNA for the CDR3 is TGTGCCAGCTCACCTCGAGCTGACGGCAATGAGCAGTTCTTC. Encoded protein: CASSPRADGNEQFF. The whole variable domain, filled in from reference TRBV18 and TRBJ2-1, reads NAGVMQNPRHLVRRRGQEARLRCSPMKGHSHVYWYRQLPEEGLKFMVYLQKENIIDESGMPKERFSAEFPKEGPSILRIQQVVRGDSAAYFCASSPRADGNEQFFGPGTRLTVL.

The genes are TRBV4-1 and TRBJ2-1; the D gene is possibly TRBD2 (6 bases). The CDR3 has 16 amino acids. V was shortened by 1 base and J by 5 bases, with 15 bases between the two germline ends. Germline values: CDR1 MGHRA, CDR2 YSYEKL. In DNA, the CDR3 is TGCGCCAGCAGCCAAGTCCCGCTAGCGTCACACAATGAGCAGTTCTTC. As protein: CASSQVPLASHNEQFF.

J is TRBJ2-1 and V is TRBV7-2; TRBD2 matches 9 bases. Trimming took 1 base from V and 4 from J; bases not matched to a gene: 2. The germline V gene has CDR1 SGHTA and CDR2 FQGNSA. The CDR3 loop spans 15 amino acids. The CDR3 here is CASSLDAGGYNEQFF. For the CDR3, the DNA is TGTGCCAGCAGCTTAGACGCGGGAGGGTACAATGAGCAGTTCTTC.

The chain recombines TRBV11-3 with TRBJ2-1; maybe TRBD1 (7 bases). Germline-derived CDR1 and CDR2 are SGHNT and YENEEA. The V end was cut by 0 bases, the J end by 2 bases, with 20 bases between. This CDR3 is 19 amino acids long. The CDR3 protein is CASSLDVILAGQTYNEQFF. The CDR3, as DNA: TGTGCCAGCAGCTTAGATGTAATCCTGGCGGGACAGACCTACAATGAGCAGTTCTTC.

A few counts support this clone. The V call is TRBV19, the J call TRBJ1-5; 8 bases are a match to TRBD1. The CDR3 contains 16 residues. J gave up 4 bases and V 4 bases, and 9 bases lay outside the gene matches. Germline CDR1 reads LNHDA; CDR2 reads SQIVND (reference sequence). The chain's CDR3 is CASSTTNRGTNQPQHF. The DNA for the CDR3 is TGTGCCAGTAGTACCACCAACAGGGGGACGAATCAGCCCCAGCATTTT.

The CDR3 DNA reads TGTGCCAGCAGTTTATATACCAGGGGGGAGAATCAGCCCCAGCATTTT. Translation: CASSLYTRGENQPQHF. The chain employs TRBV27 and TRBJ1-5; 7 bases agree with TRBD1. This CDR3 comprises 16 residues. Germline loops: CDR1 MNHEY, CDR2 SMNVEV (reference sequence). With 1 base clipped from V and 4 bases from J, the junction kept 7 bases outside the gene matches.

The rearrangement uses TRBV13 and TRBJ2-4; D could derive from TRBD1 or TRBD2 (7 bases each). This CDR3 spans 18 amino acids. Germline lookup yields CDR1 PRHDT and CDR2 FYEKMQ (reference sequence). V was shortened by 5 bases and J by 1 base, with 21 bases between the two germline ends. CDR3 sequence: CASSQGGGGPRAKNIQYF. The CDR3 DNA reads TGTGCCAGCAGCCAAGGGGGCGGGGGCCCTAGGGCCAAAAACATTCAGTACTTC.

The CDR3, as DNA: TGTGCCAGCTCAAGGACAGGGGGTCAGCCCCAGCATTTT. It codes for CASSRTGGQPQHF. This chain connects TRBV18 to TRBJ1-5, with 10 bases that match TRBD1. From germline, CDR1 is KGHSH and CDR2 LQKENI. V lost 5 bases to trimming and J lost 6 bases; unmatched junction nucleotides: 1. This CDR3 has 13 amino acids.

The genes are TRBV29-1 and TRBJ2-2, with 12 bases that match TRBD2. Germline CDR1 and CDR2: SQVTM and ANQGSEA. The CDR3 contains 15 residues. The V gene end was trimmed by 8 bases and the J gene end by 1 base; junction bases not matched to a gene: 5. CDR3 protein: CSTWTSGVNTGELFF. In DNA form, the CDR3 reads TGCAGCACCTGGACTAGCGGGGTGAACACCGGGGAGCTGTTTTTT.

The rearrangement joins TRBV10-3 to TRBJ1-6; 7 nucleotides align to TRBD1. This CDR3 has 14 residues. Germline CDR1 reads ENHRY; CDR2 reads SYGVKD. V trimming: 6 bases; J trimming: 7 bases; junction bases outside the gene matches: 6. In nucleotides, the CDR3 is TGTGCCATCAGAGGGGGCTTGGAGAATTCACCCCTCCACTTT. This codes for CAIRGGLENSPLHF.

In the case of this clone: The sample contains more than one DNA sequence encoding this CDR3. The rearrangement links TRBV7-9 to TRBJ2-1; D gene ambiguous. Trimming removed 8 bases from V and 6 bases from J, with 14 bases in between. Germline CDR1 is SEHNR and CDR2 is FQNEAQ (reference sequence). This CDR3 spans 13 amino acids. CDR3 sequence reads: CASSPKGPNEQFF. In DNA form, the CDR3 reads TGTGCCAGCTCCCCTAAGGGCCCCAATGAGCAGTTCTTC.

In regard to this clone: This CDR3 fails to terminate in the conserved phenylalanine or tryptophan, so it likely reflects a read error. Because the CDR3's place on the DNA is in doubt, the DNA is left out and the CDR3 is given as listed by TCRdb. This chain links TRBV2 with TRBJ2-7; TRBD2 is the table's D call, not checked against the DNA. The germline CDR1 and CDR2 sequences are SNHLY and FYNNEI. Including both end residues, the CDR3 is 14 amino acids long. CDR3 protein: CASSEWLAGGPFLI.

The chain uses TRBV5-8 and TRBJ2-7; the D call may be TRBD1 or TRBD2 (5 bases each). Trimming cost V 0 bases and J 2 bases, with 9 bases left between them. Germline CDR1 and CDR2: SGHTS and YDEGEE. The CDR3 has 14 residues. CDR3 sequence (DNA): TGTGCCAGCAGCTTGGGAGGGGTCCCCTACGAGCAGTACTTC. Amino acids: CASSLGGVPYEQYF.

In this sample, this clone turned up a few times. V usage is TRBV7-9 and J usage is TRBJ1-1; D is ambiguous. There are 13 residues in the CDR3. V was pared by 5 bases and J by 0 bases, with 7 bases between. Germline values: CDR1 SEHNR, CDR2 FQNEAQ (reference sequence). Here the CDR3 DNA reads TGTGCCAGCAGCGTGACATTGAACACTGAAGCTTTCTTT. This translates into CASSVTLNTEAFF.

V gene TRBV9 combines with J gene TRBJ2-2; possible D gene TRBD1, 5 bases. The germline V gene has CDR1 SGDLS and CDR2 YYNGEE. This CDR3 is built from 16 residues. V lost 0 bases and J lost 4, with 13 bases in between. CDR3 sequence (DNA): TGTGCCAGCAGCGTAGGAGGCAGGGTGGGCACCGGGGAGCTGTTTTTT. It is translated as CASSVGGRVGTGELFF.

This chain connects TRBV19 to TRBJ2-7; no clear D. The CDR3 consists of 10 residues. Germline CDR1 and CDR2: LNHDA and SQIVND (reference sequence). V was cut by 7 bases and J by 3 bases, with 4 bases left in between. The CDR3 bases are TGTGCCAGTATTATCTACGAGCAGTACTTC. Translation: CASIIYEQYF.

V is TRBV6-1 and J is TRBJ2-7; D not certain. The CDR3 has 11 amino acids. Germline CDR1 is MNHNS and CDR2 is SASEGT. The V and J ends lost 2 bases and 3 bases respectively, with 2 bases between them. The CDR3 sequence: CASSELYEQYF. For the CDR3, the DNA is TGTGCCAGCAGTGAACTCTACGAGCAGTACTTC.

V is TRBV27 and J is TRBJ2-6, with no clear D. The germline V and J ends were trimmed by 5 bases and 0 bases, with 8 bases remaining between them. This CDR3 has 15 amino acids. Germline CDR1 and CDR2: MNHEY and SMNVEV (reference sequence). CDR3 amino acids: CASSVGNSGANVLTF. CDR3 sequence (DNA): TGTGCCAGCAGTGTGGGGAACTCTGGGGCCAACGTCCTGACTTTC.

CDR3 protein: CASSVHPSGADFNEQFF. The CDR3 coding sequence is TGTGCCAGCAGTGTGCATCCTAGCGGGGCCGACTTCAATGAGCAGTTCTTC. The chain recombines TRBV6-4 with TRBJ2-1; TRBD2 matches 9 bases. Germline V lookup: CDR1 MRHNA, CDR2 SNTAGT. The CDR3 is 17 amino acids. The trim removed 4 bases at V and 6 bases at J, leaving 13 bases unmatched.